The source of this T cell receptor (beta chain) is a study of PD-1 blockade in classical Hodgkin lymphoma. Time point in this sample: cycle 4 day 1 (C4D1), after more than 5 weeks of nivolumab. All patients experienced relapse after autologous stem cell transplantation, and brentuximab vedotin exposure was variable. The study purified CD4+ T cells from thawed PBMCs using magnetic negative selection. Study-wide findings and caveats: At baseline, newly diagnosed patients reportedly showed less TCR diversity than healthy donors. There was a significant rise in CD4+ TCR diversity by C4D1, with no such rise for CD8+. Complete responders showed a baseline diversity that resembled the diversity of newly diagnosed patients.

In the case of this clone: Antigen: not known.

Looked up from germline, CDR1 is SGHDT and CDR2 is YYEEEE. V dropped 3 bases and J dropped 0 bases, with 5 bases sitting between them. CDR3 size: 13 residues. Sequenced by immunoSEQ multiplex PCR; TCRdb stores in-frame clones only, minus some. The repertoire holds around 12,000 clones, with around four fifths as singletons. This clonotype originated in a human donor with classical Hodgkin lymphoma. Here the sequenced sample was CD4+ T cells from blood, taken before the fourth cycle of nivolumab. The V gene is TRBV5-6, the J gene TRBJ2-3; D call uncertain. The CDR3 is CASSSQSTDTQYF. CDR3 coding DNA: TGTGCCAGCAGCTCTCAAAGCACAGATACGCAGTATTTT.